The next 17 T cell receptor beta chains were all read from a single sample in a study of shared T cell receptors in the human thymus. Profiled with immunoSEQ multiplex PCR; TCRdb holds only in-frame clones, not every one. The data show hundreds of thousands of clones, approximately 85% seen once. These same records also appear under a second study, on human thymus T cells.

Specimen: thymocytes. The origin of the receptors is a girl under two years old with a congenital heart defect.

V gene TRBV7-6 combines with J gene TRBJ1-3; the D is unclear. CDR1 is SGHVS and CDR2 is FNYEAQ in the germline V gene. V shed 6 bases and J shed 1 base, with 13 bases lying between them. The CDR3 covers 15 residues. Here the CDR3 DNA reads TGTGCCAGCAGATTGGGAGGGATTTCTGGAAACACCATATATTTT. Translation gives CASRLGGISGNTIYF.

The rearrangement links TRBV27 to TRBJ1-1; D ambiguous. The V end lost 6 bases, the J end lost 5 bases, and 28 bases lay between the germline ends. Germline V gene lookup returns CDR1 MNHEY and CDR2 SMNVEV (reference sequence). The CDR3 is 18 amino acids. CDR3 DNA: TGTGCCAGCAGCCAAAGACCCGGGAGTAGCTCCGGGAGGACTGAAGCTTTCTTT. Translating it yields CASSQRPGSSSGRTEAFF.

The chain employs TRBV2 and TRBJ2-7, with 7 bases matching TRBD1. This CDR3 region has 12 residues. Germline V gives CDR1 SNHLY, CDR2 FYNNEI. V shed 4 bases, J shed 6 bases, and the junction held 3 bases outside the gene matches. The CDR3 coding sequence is TGTGCCAGCAGTGCGACAGGGTTCGAGCAGTACTTC. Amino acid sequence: CASSATGFEQYF.

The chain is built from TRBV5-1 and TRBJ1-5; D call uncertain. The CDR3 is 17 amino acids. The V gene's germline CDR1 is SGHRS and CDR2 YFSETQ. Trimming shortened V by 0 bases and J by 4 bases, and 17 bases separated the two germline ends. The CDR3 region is CASSLAKNGRENQPQHF. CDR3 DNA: TGCGCCAGCAGCTTGGCCAAAAACGGACGGGAAAATCAGCCCCAGCATTTT.

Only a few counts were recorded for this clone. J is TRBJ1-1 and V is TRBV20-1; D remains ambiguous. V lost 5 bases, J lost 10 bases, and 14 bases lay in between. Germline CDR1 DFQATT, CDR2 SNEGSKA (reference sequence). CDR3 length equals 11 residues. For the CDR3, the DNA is TGCAGTGCTCGAATCCATAGAGGAGCTTTCTTT. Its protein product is CSARIHRGAFF.

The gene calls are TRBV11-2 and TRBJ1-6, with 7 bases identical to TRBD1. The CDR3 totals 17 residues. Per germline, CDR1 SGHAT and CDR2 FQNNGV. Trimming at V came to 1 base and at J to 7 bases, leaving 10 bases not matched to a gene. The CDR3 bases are TGTGCCAGCAGCTTAGTAGGAAGGGGACAGCTAAATTCACCCCTCCACTTT. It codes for CASSLVGRGQLNSPLHF.

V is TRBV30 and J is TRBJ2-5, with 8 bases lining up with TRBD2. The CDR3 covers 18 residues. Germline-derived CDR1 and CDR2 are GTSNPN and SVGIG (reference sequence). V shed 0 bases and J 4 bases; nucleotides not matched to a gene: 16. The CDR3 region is CAWSVNYRLSGLVETQYF. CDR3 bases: TGTGCCTGGAGTGTAAACTACCGCCTTTCGGGACTAGTAGAGACCCAGTACTTC.

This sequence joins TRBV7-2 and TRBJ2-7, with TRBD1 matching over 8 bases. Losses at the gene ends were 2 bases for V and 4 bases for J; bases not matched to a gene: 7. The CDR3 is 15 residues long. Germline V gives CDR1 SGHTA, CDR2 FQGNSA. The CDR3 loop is CASSLRRDRKYEQYF. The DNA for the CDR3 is TGTGCCAGCAGCTTACGTCGGGACAGGAAGTACGAGCAGTACTTC.

The CDR3 bases are TGTGCCTGGAGCCCACAAGCGGCTCACAGGGACGAGCAGTACTTC. This gives the protein CAWSPQAAHRDEQYF. The V and J genes are TRBV30 and TRBJ2-7; perhaps TRBD1 as D (6 bases). The CDR3 loop spans 15 amino acids. The V end lost 3 bases, the J end lost 5 bases, and 20 bases lay between the germline ends. Germline V CDR1 and CDR2: GTSNPN, SVGIG (reference sequence).

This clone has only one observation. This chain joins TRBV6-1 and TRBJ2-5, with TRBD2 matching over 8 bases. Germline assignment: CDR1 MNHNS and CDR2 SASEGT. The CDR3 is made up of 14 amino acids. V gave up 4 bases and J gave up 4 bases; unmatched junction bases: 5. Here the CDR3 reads CASSGGRGVETQYF. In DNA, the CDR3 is TGTGCCAGCAGTGGGGGGCGGGGGGTAGAGACCCAGTACTTC.

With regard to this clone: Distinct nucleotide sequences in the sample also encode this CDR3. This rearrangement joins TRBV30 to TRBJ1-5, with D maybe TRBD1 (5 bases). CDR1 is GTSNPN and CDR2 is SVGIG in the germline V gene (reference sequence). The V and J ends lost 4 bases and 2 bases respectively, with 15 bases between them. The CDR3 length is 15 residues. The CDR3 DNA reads TGTGCCTGGACTCCTCGGGAGACAGGCAATCAGCCCCAGCATTTT. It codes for CAWTPRETGNQPQHF. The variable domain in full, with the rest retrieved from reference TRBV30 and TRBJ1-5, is SQTIHQWPATLVQPVGSPLSLECTVEGTSNPNLYWYRQAAGRGLQLLFYSVGIGQISSEVPQNLSASRPQDRQFILSSKKLLLSDSGFYLCAWTPRETGNQPQHFGDGTRLSIL.

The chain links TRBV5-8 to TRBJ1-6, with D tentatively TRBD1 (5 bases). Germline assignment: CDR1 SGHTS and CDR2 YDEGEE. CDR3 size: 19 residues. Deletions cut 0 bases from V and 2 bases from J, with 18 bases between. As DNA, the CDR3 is TGTGCCAGCAGCTTGGCCAGACAGTTCGTCCCGACCTATAATTCACCCCTCCACTTT. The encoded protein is CASSLARQFVPTYNSPLHF.

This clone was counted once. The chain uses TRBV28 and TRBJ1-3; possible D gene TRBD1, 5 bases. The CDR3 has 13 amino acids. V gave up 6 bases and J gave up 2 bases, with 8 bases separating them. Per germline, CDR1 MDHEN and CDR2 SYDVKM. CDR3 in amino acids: CASRSGTGNTIYF. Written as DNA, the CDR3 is TGTGCCAGCAGGTCAGGGACTGGAAACACCATATATTTT.

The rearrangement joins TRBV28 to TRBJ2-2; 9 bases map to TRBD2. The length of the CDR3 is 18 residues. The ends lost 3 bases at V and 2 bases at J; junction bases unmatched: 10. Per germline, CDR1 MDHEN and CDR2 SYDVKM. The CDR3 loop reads CASSFSPSGGPNTGELFF. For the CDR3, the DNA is TGTGCCAGCAGTTTCAGCCCCAGCGGGGGGCCTAACACCGGGGAGCTGTTTTTT.

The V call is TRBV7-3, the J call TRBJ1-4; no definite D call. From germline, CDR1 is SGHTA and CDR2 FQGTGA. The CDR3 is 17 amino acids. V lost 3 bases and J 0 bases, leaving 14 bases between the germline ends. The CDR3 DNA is TGTGCCAGCAGCTTCGCCCTGACCCGGGCAACTAATGAAAAACTGTTTTTT. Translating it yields CASSFALTRATNEKLFF.

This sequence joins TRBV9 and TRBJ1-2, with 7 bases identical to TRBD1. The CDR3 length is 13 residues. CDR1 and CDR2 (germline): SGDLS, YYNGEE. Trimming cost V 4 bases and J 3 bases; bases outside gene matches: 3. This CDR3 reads CASSPDRDYGYTF. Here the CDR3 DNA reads TGTGCCAGCAGCCCCGACAGGGACTATGGCTACACCTTC.

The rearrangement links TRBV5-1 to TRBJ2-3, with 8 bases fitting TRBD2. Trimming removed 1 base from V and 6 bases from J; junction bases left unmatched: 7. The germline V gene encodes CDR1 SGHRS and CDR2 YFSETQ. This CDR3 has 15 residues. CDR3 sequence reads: CASSLRTSPTDTQYF. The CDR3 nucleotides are TGCGCCAGCAGCTTGCGGACTAGCCCTACGGATACGCAGTATTTT.